The 21 T cell receptor beta chains listed next were all sequenced from one sample in a study of graft-versus-host responses after intestinal transplantation. Sequenced by immunoSEQ multiplex PCR; TCRdb stores in-frame clones only, minus some. The table has about 110,000 clones, more than 90% seen once. The antigens for these receptors are not known. Sample: unstimulated CD4+ T cells sorted from spleen or lymph node cells, taken before transplant. The receptors were gathered from a human donor who was the organ donor for an intestinal transplant.

The chain employs TRBV28 and TRBJ2-2; D is unresolved. Germline V gene data show CDR1 as MDHEN and CDR2 as SYDVKM. The CDR3 extends over 16 amino acids. V was clipped by 7 bases and J by 4 bases, with 19 bases between them. The CDR3, as DNA: TGTGCCAGCAACAAAAGGTGGCCCTTTGGCACCGGGGAGCTGTTTTTT. Amino acids: CASNKRWPFGTGELFF.

The chain recombines TRBV4-1 with TRBJ2-3, with 8 bases lining up with TRBD2. The CDR3 totals 15 residues. Germline CDR1 and CDR2: MGHRA and YSYEKL. After removal of 6 bases from V and 1 base from J, the junction contained 6 bases not matched to a gene. The CDR3 spells CASRLTSARTDTQYF. The DNA for the CDR3 is TGCGCCAGCAGACTGACTAGCGCCCGCACAGATACGCAGTATTTT.

The chain is built from TRBV7-2 and TRBJ1-3; unclear D gene. CDR1 and CDR2 from the germline V gene are SGHTA and FQGNSA. Deletions cut 2 bases from V and 0 bases from J, with 11 bases between. The CDR3 length is 16 residues. This chain's CDR3 is CASSLNPVRSGNTIYF. The CDR3 DNA is TGTGCCAGCAGCTTAAATCCGGTCCGCTCTGGAAACACCATATATTTT.

The CDR3 DNA reads TGTGCCAGTACTACCGGGACAGGGGCTCAGCCCCAGCATTTT. As protein: CASTTGTGAQPQHF. V and J are TRBV19 and TRBJ1-5; 10 nucleotides match TRBD1. With V trimmed by 7 bases and J by 6 bases, 6 bases remained unmatched. The germline CDR1 and CDR2 sequences are LNHDA and SQIVND (reference sequence). The CDR3 is 14 residues long.

This chain connects TRBV5-1 to TRBJ2-7; 7 nucleotides agree with TRBD1. Germline V gives CDR1 SGHRS, CDR2 YFSETQ. The trim removed 0 bases at V and 0 bases at J, leaving 0 bases unmatched. CDR3 length: 14 residues. The CDR3: CASSLGDSSYEQYF. The CDR3 region has the DNA TGCGCCAGCAGCTTGGGGGACAGCTCCTACGAGCAGTACTTC.

The chain is built from TRBV19 and TRBJ2-7; the D gene could be TRBD1 or TRBD2 (5 bases each). The CDR3 loop spans 13 amino acids. The germline V gene has CDR1 LNHDA and CDR2 SQIVND (reference sequence). V shed 5 bases and J shed 2 bases, with 10 bases lying between them. The CDR3 protein is CASSGGRAYEQYF. CDR3 nucleotide sequence: TGTGCCAGTAGTGGGGGTCGGGCCTACGAGCAGTACTTC.

The V and J genes are TRBV5-4 and TRBJ2-7; 9 bases fit TRBD1. This CDR3 is 15 amino acids long. The V gene's germline CDR1 is SGHNT and CDR2 YYREEE (reference sequence). Trimming at V came to 4 bases and at J to 2 bases, leaving 7 bases not matched to a gene. The CDR3 region is CASSRTGEGAYEQYF. CDR3 bases: TGTGCCAGCAGCAGGACAGGGGAAGGAGCCTACGAGCAGTACTTC.

This chain uses TRBV4-3 with TRBJ1-1, with D uncertain. Germline CDR1 LGHNA, CDR2 YSLEER. Between the trimmed V and J ends, which lost 5 bases and 4 bases, there was a span of 14 bases. The CDR3 has 14 amino acids. The CDR3 DNA sequence: TGCGCCAGCAGCAAAGGGAGACATGGCACTGAAGCTTTCTTT. Its translation is CASSKGRHGTEAFF.

V and J are TRBV25-1 and TRBJ2-1; 12 bases align to TRBD2. CDR1 and CDR2 from the germline V gene are MGHDK and SYGVNS. After removal of 6 bases from V and 4 bases from J, the junction contained 4 bases not matched to a gene. The CDR3 is 15 amino acids. CDR3 DNA sequence: TGTGCCAGCAGACTAGCGGGAGGACTATACAATGAGCAGTTCTTC. It codes for CASRLAGGLYNEQFF.

The CDR3 coding sequence is TGTGCCAGCAGCCAAAGTCAACTAGAAGAGACCCAGTACTTC. Its protein is CASSQSQLEETQYF. J is TRBJ2-5 and V is TRBV4-2; D possibly corresponds to TRBD2 (5 bases). Germline V gene lookup returns CDR1 LGHNA and CDR2 YNFKEQ. The CDR3 contains 14 residues. V lost 2 bases and J 3 bases, leaving 10 bases between the germline ends.

The chain links TRBV19 to TRBJ2-1, with D possibly matching TRBD2 (6 bases). The CDR3 spans 11 residues. The germline V gene encodes CDR1 LNHDA and CDR2 SQIVND (reference sequence). Deletions cut 6 bases from V and 10 bases from J, with 10 bases between. The DNA of the CDR3 is TGTGCCAGTAGAACGGCGGGGGAGCAGTTCTTC. It is translated as CASRTAGEQFF. The variable domain in full, with the rest retrieved from reference TRBV19 and TRBJ2-1, is DGGITQSPKYLFRKEGQNVTLSCEQNLNHDAMYWYRQDPGQGLRLIYYSQIVNDFQKGDIAEGYSVSREKKESFPLTVTSAQKNPTAFYLCASRTAGEQFFGPGTRLTVL.

The chain couples TRBV28 to TRBJ2-4; D is ambiguous. CDR1 is MDHEN, CDR2 SYDVKM, per germline. Trimming took off 5 bases at V and 0 bases at J, with 23 bases between the two ends. CDR3 length equals 19 residues. The DNA of the CDR3 is TGTGCCAGCAGTCCGGGTTCGAGGTACGGAGTTCAAGCCAAAAACATTCAGTACTTC. It specifies CASSPGSRYGVQAKNIQYF.

This chain uses TRBV18 with TRBJ2-5; no definite D call. The ends were cut back, 6 bases at V and 5 bases at J, with 10 bases in the middle. Germline V CDR1 and CDR2: KGHSH, LQKENI. The CDR3 has 12 residues. The CDR3 reads CASSRTEETQYF. For the CDR3, the DNA is TGTGCCAGCTCCAGAACAGAGGAGACCCAGTACTTC.

V gene TRBV7-2 combines with J gene TRBJ2-1; D ambiguous. V was trimmed by 2 bases and J by 4 bases, leaving 12 bases between them. The CDR3 is 15 amino acids. Germline V gene lookup returns CDR1 SGHTA and CDR2 FQGNSA. The CDR3 DNA reads TGTGCCAGCAGCTTATCCAGCTCCCTATACAATGAGCAGTTCTTC. This translates into CASSLSSSLYNEQFF. Complete variable domain (other parts from reference TRBV7-2 and TRBJ2-1): GAGVSQSPSNKVTEKGKDVELRCDPISGHTALYWYRQSLGQGLEFLIYFQGNSAPDKSGLPSDRFSAERTGGSVSTLTIQRTQQEDSAVYLCASSLSSSLYNEQFFGPGTRLTVL.

This sequence joins TRBV9 and TRBJ1-5, with a possible D match to TRBD1 (5 bases). Trimming pared 0 bases from V and 5 bases from J, leaving 12 bases between. CDR1 is SGDLS and CDR2 is YYNGEE in the germline V gene. The CDR3 contains 15 residues. The CDR3 region is CASSVDAGTYQPQHF. Here the CDR3 DNA reads TGTGCCAGCAGCGTAGATGCAGGGACGTATCAGCCCCAGCATTTT.

V usage is TRBV6-5 and J usage is TRBJ1-2, with a possible D match to TRBD1 (6 bases). CDR3 length equals 13 residues. CDR1 and CDR2 (germline): MNHEY, SVGAGI. V was clipped by 5 bases and J by 7 bases, with 14 bases between them. CDR3 coding DNA: TGTGCCAGCAGTCGCTTACAGGGTTCTGGCTACACCTTC. Residues: CASSRLQGSGYTF.

The chain employs TRBV9 and TRBJ2-5; D gene uncertain. Looked up from germline, CDR1 is SGDLS and CDR2 is YYNGEE. This CDR3 is built from 15 residues. V was cut by 0 bases and J by 1 base, with 10 bases left in between. CDR3 DNA sequence: TGTGCCAGCAGCGTAGAGGCAGGCCTCCAAGAGACCCAGTACTTC. This gives the protein CASSVEAGLQETQYF.

In its sample, this clone was seen once. The V and J genes are TRBV6-6 and TRBJ2-7; D is possibly TRBD1 or TRBD2 (6 bases each). The CDR3 runs to 15 residues. V was shortened by 3 bases and J by 3 bases, with 15 bases between the two germline ends. Germline CDR1 MNHNY, CDR2 SVGAGI (reference sequence). Here the CDR3 reads CASSYEWGAFYEQYF. The DNA for the CDR3 is TGTGCCAGCAGTTATGAATGGGGGGCGTTCTACGAGCAGTACTTC.

The V call is TRBV4-3, the J call TRBJ2-3; 7 bases line up with TRBD2. Per the germline V gene, CDR1 is LGHNA and CDR2 is YSLEER. The CDR3 is made up of 16 amino acids. With V trimmed by 0 bases and J by 2 bases, 5 bases remained unmatched. The chain's CDR3 is CASSQDRGLLTDTQYF. CDR3 sequence (DNA): TGCGCCAGCAGCCAAGATAGGGGACTACTCACAGATACGCAGTATTTT.

This chain connects TRBV29-1 to TRBJ2-5; 10 nucleotides match TRBD1. Germline-derived CDR1 and CDR2 are SQVTM and ANQGSEA. This CDR3 is built from 14 residues. J lost 5 bases, V lost 6 bases, and 9 bases had no gene match. The CDR3 spells CSVFGTGAGETQYF. The CDR3 DNA follows: TGCAGCGTCTTCGGGACAGGGGCCGGGGAGACCCAGTACTTC.

The chain employs TRBV2 and TRBJ2-3, with D unclear. The CDR3 has 13 residues. Between the trimmed V and J ends, which lost 10 bases and 5 bases, there was a span of 16 bases. Germline V gene lookup returns CDR1 SNHLY and CDR2 FYNNEI. The CDR3 loop reads CATSGPGGDTQYF. The CDR3 nucleotides are TGTGCCACCTCTGGCCCGGGTGGAGATACGCAGTATTTT.